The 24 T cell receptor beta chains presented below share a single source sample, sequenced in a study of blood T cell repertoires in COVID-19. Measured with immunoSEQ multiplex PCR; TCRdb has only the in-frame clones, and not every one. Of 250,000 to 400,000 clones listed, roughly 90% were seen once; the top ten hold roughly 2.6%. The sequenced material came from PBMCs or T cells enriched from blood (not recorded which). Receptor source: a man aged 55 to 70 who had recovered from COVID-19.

CDR3 region: CSASWRTSGNNEQFF. CDR3 sequence (DNA): TGCAGTGCTAGTTGGAGGACTAGCGGTAACAATGAGCAGTTCTTC. The J gene is TRBJ2-1, the V gene TRBV20-1; TRBD2 agrees at 10 bases. Germline CDR1 reads DFQATT; CDR2 reads SNEGSKA (reference sequence). J lost 5 bases, V lost 3 bases, and 7 bases had no gene match. This CDR3 region has 15 residues.

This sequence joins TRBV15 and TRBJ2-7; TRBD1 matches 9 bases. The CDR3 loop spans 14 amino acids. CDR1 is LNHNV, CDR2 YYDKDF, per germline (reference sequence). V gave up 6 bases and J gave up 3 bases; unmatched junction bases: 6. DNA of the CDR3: TGTGCCACCAGACGGGACAGGGCCGTCTACGAGCAGTACTTC. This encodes CATRRDRAVYEQYF.

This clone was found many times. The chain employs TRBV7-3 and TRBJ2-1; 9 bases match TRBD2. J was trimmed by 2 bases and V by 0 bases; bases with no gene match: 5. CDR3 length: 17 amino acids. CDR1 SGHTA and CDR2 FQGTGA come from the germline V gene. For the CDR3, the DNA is TGTGCCAGCAGCTTAACGATGGCTAGCGGGACCTACAATGAGCAGTTCTTC. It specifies CASSLTMASGTYNEQFF.

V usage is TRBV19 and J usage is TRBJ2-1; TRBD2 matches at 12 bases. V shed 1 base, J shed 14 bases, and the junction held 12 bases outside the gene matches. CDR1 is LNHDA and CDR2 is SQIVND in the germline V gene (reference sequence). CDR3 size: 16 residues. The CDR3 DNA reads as TGTGCCAGTAGTATAGGGACTAGCGGGATGGGTTCCGGTGAGTTCTTC. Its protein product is CASSIGTSGMGSGEFF.

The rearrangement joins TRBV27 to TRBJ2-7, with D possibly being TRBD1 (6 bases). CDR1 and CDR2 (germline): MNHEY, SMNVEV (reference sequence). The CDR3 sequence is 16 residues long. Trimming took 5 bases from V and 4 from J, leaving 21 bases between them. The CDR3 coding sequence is TGTGCCAGCAGTCCCCCCTCAGGGGCAATCGGATACGAGCAGTACTTC. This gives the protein CASSPPSGAIGYEQYF.

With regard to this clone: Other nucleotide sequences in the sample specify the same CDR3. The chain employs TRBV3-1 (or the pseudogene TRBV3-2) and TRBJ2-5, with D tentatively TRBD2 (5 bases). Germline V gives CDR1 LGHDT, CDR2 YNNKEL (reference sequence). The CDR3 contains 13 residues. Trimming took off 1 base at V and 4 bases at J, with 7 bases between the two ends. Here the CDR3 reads CASSQVRGETQYF. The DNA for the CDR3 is TGTGCCAGCAGCCAAGTTCGGGGAGAGACCCAGTACTTC.

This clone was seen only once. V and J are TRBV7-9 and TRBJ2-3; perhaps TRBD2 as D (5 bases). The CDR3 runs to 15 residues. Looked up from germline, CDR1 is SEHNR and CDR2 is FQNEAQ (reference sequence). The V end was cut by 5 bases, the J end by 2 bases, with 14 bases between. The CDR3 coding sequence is TGTGCCAGCAGCAAAAAGCGGAGCACCACAGATACGCAGTATTTT. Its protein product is CASSKKRSTTDTQYF.

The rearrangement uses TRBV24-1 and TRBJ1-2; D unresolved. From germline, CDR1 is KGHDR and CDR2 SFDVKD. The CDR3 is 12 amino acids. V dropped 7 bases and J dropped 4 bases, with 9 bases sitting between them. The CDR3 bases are TGTGCCACCAGCGACTCGGGCTATGGCTACACCTTC. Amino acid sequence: CATSDSGYGYTF.

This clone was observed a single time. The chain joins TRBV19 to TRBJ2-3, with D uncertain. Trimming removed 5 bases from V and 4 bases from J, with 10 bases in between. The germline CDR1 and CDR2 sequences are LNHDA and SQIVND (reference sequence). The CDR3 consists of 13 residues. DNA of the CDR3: TGTGCCAGTAGTTTGGCATCCCCAGATACGCAGTATTTT. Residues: CASSLASPDTQYF.

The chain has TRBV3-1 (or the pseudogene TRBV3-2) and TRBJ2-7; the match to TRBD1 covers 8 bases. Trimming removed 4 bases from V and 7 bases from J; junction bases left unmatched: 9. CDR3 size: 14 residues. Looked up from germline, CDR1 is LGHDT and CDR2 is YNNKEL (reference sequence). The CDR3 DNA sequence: TGTGCCAGCAGCCCTGGGACAGGTTTTTGGGAGCAGTACTTC. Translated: CASSPGTGFWEQYF.

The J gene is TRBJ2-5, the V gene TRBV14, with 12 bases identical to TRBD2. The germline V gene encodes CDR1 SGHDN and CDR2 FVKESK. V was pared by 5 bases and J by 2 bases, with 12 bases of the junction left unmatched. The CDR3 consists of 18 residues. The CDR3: CASSDGTSGRARQETQYF. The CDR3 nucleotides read TGTGCCAGCAGCGACGGGACTAGCGGGCGTGCCAGACAAGAGACCCAGTACTTC.

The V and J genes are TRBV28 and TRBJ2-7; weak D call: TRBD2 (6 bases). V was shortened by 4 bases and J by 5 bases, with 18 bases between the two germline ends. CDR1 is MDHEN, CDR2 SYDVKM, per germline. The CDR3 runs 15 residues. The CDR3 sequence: CASSSSGSGGDEQYF. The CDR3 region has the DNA TGTGCCAGCAGTTCCTCGGGTAGCGGAGGGGACGAGCAGTACTTC.

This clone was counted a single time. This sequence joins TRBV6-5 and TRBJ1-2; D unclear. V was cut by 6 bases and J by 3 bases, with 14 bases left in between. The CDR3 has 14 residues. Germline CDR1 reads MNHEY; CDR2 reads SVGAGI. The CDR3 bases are TGTGCCAGCAGAAAAACAGTTTCTGACTATGGCTACACCTTC. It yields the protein CASRKTVSDYGYTF.

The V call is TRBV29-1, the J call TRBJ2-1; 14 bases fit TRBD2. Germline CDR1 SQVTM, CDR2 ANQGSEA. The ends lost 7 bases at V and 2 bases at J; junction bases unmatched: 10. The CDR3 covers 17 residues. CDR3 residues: CSAYPGLAGEAYNEQFF. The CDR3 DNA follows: TGCAGCGCCTATCCGGGACTAGCGGGAGAAGCCTACAATGAGCAGTTCTTC.

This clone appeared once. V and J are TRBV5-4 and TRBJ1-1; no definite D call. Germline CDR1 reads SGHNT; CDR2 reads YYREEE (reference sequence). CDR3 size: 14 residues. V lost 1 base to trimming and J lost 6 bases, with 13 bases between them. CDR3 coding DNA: TGTGCCAGCAGCTTGCTAAGTAGTTCGGCTGAAGCTTTCTTT. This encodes CASSLLSSSAEAFF.

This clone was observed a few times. The CDR3, as DNA: TGTGCCAGCAGCTCCCATCATAGCAATCAGCCCCAGCATTTT. Its translation: CASSSHHSNQPQHF. The gene calls are TRBV7-2 and TRBJ1-5; D remains unclear. Germline CDR1 and CDR2: SGHTA and FQGNSA. Between the trimmed V and J ends, which lost 4 bases and 0 bases, there was a span of 7 bases. There are 14 residues in the CDR3.

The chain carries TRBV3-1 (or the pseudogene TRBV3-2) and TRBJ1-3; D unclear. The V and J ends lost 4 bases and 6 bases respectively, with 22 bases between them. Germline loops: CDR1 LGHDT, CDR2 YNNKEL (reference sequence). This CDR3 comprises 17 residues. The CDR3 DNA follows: TGTGCCAGCAGCCGCCCTGGAGACGCCGCCTCTAAAAACACCATATATTTT. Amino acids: CASSRPGDAASKNTIYF.

The CDR3 DNA reads TGCGCCAGCAGGCCGACAGCAACTAATGAAAAACTGTTTTTT. Translated, it gives CASRPTATNEKLFF. This chain links TRBV5-1 with TRBJ1-4; D might be TRBD1 (5 bases). The V end was cut by 5 bases, the J end by 0 bases, with 8 bases between. This CDR3 is built from 14 residues. Germline V CDR1 and CDR2: SGHRS, YFSETQ.

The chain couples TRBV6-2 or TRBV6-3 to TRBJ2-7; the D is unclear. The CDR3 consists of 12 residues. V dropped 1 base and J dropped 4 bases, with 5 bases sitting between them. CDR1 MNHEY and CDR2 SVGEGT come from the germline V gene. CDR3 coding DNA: TGTGCCAGCAGTTACTGGGCTTACGAGCAGTACTTC. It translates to CASSYWAYEQYF.

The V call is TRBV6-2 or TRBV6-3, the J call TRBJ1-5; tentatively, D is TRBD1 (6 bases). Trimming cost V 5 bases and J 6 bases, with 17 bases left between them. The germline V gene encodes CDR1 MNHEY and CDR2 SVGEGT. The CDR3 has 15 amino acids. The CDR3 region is CASSNQQGFGQPQHF. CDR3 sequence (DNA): TGTGCCAGCAGTAACCAACAGGGTTTTGGTCAGCCCCAGCATTTT.

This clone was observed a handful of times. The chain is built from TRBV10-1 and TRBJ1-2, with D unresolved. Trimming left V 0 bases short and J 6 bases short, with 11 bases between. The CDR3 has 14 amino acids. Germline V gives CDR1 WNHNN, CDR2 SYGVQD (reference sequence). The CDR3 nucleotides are TGCGCCAGCAGTGAGTCGAGGGCCGGGAATGGCTACACCTTC. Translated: CASSESRAGNGYTF.

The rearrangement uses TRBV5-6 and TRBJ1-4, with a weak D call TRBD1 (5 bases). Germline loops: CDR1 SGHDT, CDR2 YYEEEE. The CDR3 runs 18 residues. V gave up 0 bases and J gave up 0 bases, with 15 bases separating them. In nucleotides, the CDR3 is TGTGCCAGCAGCTTGGGATTTCAGGGAGGTTCAACTAATGAAAAACTGTTTTTT. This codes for CASSLGFQGGSTNEKLFF. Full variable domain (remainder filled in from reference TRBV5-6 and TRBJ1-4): DAGVTQSPTHLIKTRGQQVTLRCSPKSGHDTVSWYQQALGQGPQFIFQYYEEEERQRGNFPDRFSGHQFPNYSSELNVNALLLGDSALYLCASSLGFQGGSTNEKLFFGSGTQLSVL.

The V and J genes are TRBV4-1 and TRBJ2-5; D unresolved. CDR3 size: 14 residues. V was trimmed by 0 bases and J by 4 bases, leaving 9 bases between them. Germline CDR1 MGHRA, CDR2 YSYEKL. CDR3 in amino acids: CASSQERGSETQYF. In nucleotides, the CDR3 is TGCGCCAGCAGCCAAGAAAGAGGATCAGAGACCCAGTACTTC.

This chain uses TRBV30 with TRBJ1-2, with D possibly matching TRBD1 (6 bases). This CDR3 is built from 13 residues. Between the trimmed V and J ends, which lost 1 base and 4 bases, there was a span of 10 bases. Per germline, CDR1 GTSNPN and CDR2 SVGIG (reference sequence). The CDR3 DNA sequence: TGTGCCTGGAGTGCAGGGGTGACCTATGGCTACACCTTC. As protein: CAWSAGVTYGYTF. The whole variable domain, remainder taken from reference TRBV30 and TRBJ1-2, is SQTIHQWPATLVQPVGSPLSLECTVEGTSNPNLYWYRQAAGRGLQLLFYSVGIGQISSEVPQNLSASRPQDRQFILSSKKLLLSDSGFYLCAWSAGVTYGYTFGSGTRLTVV.